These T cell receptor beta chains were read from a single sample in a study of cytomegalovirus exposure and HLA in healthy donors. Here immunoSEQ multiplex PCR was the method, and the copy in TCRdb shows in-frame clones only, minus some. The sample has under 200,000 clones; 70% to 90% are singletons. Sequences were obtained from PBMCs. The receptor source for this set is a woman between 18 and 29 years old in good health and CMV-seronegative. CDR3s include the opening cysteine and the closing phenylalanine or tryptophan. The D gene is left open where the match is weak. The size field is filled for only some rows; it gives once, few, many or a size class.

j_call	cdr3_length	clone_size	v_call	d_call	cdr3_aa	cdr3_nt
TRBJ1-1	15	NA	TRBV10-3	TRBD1	CAISDWGTGGPEAFF	TGTGCCATCAGTGATTGGGGGACAGGGGGCCCTGAAGCTTTCTTT
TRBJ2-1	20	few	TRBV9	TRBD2	CASSGPPGLAGGPFYNEQFF	TGTGCCAGCAGCGGACCACCGGGACTAGCGGGGGGACCCTTCTACAATGAGCAGTTCTTC
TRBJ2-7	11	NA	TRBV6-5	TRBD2	CASGTSGSVYF	TGTGCCAGCGGGACTAGCGGGAGTGTGTACTTC
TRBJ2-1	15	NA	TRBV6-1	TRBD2	CASNGLAGYGNEQFF	TGTGCCAGCAACGGACTAGCGGGCTACGGCAATGAGCAGTTCTTC
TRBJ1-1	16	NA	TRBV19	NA	CASSKIFGHMNTEAFF	TGTGCCAGTAGTAAAATATTCGGACACATGAACACTGAAGCTTTCTTT
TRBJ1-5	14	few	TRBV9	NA	CASSGQDRNQPQHF	TGTGCCAGCAGCGGACAAGACAGAAATCAGCCCCAGCATTTT
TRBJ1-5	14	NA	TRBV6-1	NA	CATHSPAGDQPQHF	TGTGCCACCCACAGCCCGGCAGGGGATCAGCCCCAGCATTTT
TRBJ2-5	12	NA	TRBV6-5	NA	CASSLRGGTQYF	TGTGCCAGCAGTCTCAGAGGGGGGACCCAGTACTTC
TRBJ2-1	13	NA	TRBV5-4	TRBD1	CASSLWDSYEQFF	TGTGCCAGCAGCTTGTGGGACAGCTATGAGCAGTTCTTC
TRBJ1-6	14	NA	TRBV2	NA	CASRGGGESSPLHF	TGTGCCAGCCGCGGGGGAGGGGAGAGTTCACCCCTCCACTTT
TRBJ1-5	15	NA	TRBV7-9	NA	CASSLVGQGNQPQHF	TGTGCCAGCAGCTTAGTTGGTCAGGGCAATCAGCCCCAGCATTTT
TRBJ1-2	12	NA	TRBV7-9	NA	CASSLGGYGYTF	TGTGCCAGCAGCTTAGGAGGGTATGGCTACACCTTC
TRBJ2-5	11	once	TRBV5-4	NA	CASSLYETQYF	TGTGCCAGCAGCTTGTATGAGACCCAGTACTTC
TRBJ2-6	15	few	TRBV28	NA	CASSLDSSGANVLTF	TGTGCCAGCAGTTTGGACAGCTCTGGGGCCAACGTCCTGACTTTC
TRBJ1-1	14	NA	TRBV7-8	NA	CASSFEFLNTEAFF	TGTGCCAGCAGCTTTGAGTTTCTGAACACTGAAGCTTTCTTT
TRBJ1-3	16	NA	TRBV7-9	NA	CASSLGTFGAENTIYF	TGTGCCAGCAGCCTTGGGACATTTGGAGCAGAAAACACCATATATTTT
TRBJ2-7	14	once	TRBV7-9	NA	CASSRRDGSYEQYF	TGTGCCAGCAGCCGGCGGGACGGGTCCTACGAGCAGTACTTC
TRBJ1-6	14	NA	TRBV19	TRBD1	CASSWTGGNSPLHF	TGTGCCAGTAGCTGGACAGGGGGCAATTCACCCCTCCACTTT
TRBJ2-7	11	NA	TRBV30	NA	CAWRRDSEQYF	TGTGCCTGGAGGCGGGACTCCGAGCAGTACTTC
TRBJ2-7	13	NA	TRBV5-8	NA	CASSLVGVSEQYF	TGTGCCAGCAGCTTGGTCGGTGTTAGCGAGCAGTACTTC